One and the same sample provided the 9 T cell receptor beta chains below, sequenced in a study of blood T cells in healthy people across ages. Then a second PCR, running roughly 7 to 11 cycles, was carried out with a sample-barcoded 5' primer and a J-beta primer mix. TCRdb reanalysed the 5' RACE reads using MiXCR and keeps one entry per CDR3 protein. The sample consists of fewer than 900,000 distinct CDR3 sequences, about 36% of them appearing once. The specimen was blood. The receptors stem from a man in his late teens or twenties in good health.

This chain joins TRBV2 and TRBJ2-1; 8 bases agree with TRBD2. CDR1 is SNHLY and CDR2 is FYNNEI in the germline V gene. The CDR3 is 13 amino acids. The V and J ends lost 7 bases and 5 bases, in that order; junction bases with no gene match: 4. Here the CDR3 DNA reads TGTGCCAGCACACCAGCGGGGGACAATGAGCAGTTCTTC. This encodes CASTPAGDNEQFF.

The chain carries TRBV30 and TRBJ1-2; a weak D match, TRBD1 (5 bases). CDR1 and CDR2 (germline): GTSNPN, SVGIG (reference sequence). The CDR3 length is 17 residues. Trimming left V 5 bases short and J 2 bases short, with 24 bases between. CDR3 region: CAWLTLGRVSSNYGYTF. The CDR3 DNA reads as TGTGCCTGGCTAACCCTGGGCAGGGTCTCATCCAACTATGGCTACACCTTC.

Regarding this clonotype: The junction departs from the called germline gene at one end, perhaps through a read error. The chain joins TRBV7-2 to TRBJ1-2; D ambiguous. Per the germline V gene, CDR1 is SGHTA and CDR2 is FQGNSA. The CDR3 runs 14 residues. The CDR3 bases are TGTGCCAGCAGCGTCGACGTGGCTAACTATGACTACACCTTC. Amino acid sequence: CASSVDVANYDYTF.

This clonotype occurred a few times. A much larger clone is a single base away; this may be a read error. The chain recombines TRBV5-1 with TRBJ1-6, with TRBD1 matching over 7 bases. The CDR3 runs 14 residues. Germline assignment: CDR1 SGHRS and CDR2 YFSETQ. CDR3 sequence reads: CASRWTGANSPPHF. The CDR3 DNA is TGCGCCAGCAGGTGGACAGGAGCAAATTCACCCCCCCACTTT.

This clonotype was detected a few times. J is TRBJ1-1 and V is TRBV7-2; D unclear. CDR1 and CDR2 from the germline V gene are SGHTA and FQGNSA. The CDR3 covers 18 residues. V lost 1 base, J lost 1 base, and 19 bases lay in between. CDR3 sequence reads: CASSLGLVRGGRNTEAFF. The CDR3 region has the DNA TGTGCCAGCAGCTTAGGCTTGGTCCGGGGAGGAAGGAACACTGAAGCTTTCTTT.

The V gene is TRBV25-1, the J gene TRBJ1-1; TRBD1 matches 9 bases. Germline assignment: CDR1 MGHDK and CDR2 SYGVNS. The CDR3 extends over 14 amino acids. Trimming removed 3 bases from V and 8 bases from J; junction bases left unmatched: 7. This CDR3 is CASSEGQGGQEAFF. CDR3 in DNA: TGTGCCAGCAGTGAGGGACAGGGTGGACAAGAAGCTTTCTTT.

The chain joins TRBV10-3 to TRBJ2-1; a weak D match, TRBD2 (6 bases). The J call may be incorrect, as the DNA end agrees better with TRBJ2-7. Per germline, CDR1 ENHRY and CDR2 SYGVKD. This CDR3 has 18 amino acids. CDR3 region: CAISGSVGGGRFYNEQYF. CDR3 DNA: TGTGCCATCAGTGGTTCCGTCGGGGGTGGCAGGTTCTACAATGAGCAGTACTTC.

V gene TRBV4-3 combines with J gene TRBJ1-1; D gene ambiguous. Per the germline V gene, CDR1 is LGHNA and CDR2 is YSLEER. The CDR3 length is 14 residues. V was clipped by 2 bases and J by 9 bases, with 16 bases between them. CDR3 DNA sequence: TGCGCCAGCAGCCAACGGGCCCAAGAGGGTCAAGCTTTCTTT. It specifies CASSQRAQEGQAFF.

This clonotype was counted only a few times. The J gene is TRBJ1-1, the V gene TRBV18; D is perhaps TRBD1 (6 bases). V gave up 3 bases and J gave up 4 bases, with 12 bases separating them. This CDR3 region has 14 residues. Germline CDR1 and CDR2: KGHSH and LQKENI. The CDR3 nucleotides read TGTGCCAGCTCACCCCGAACAGGGAGCACTGAAGCTTTCTTT. This encodes CASSPRTGSTEAFF.